This T cell receptor (beta chain) was identified during a study of tumor-infiltrating lymphocytes in primary liver carcinoma. Study conclusions and caveats: It was tumor-adjacent and tumor-blood pairs that overlapped less than tumor region pairs did. Tumor specimens were characterized by a significantly higher top-250-clone fraction than blood (p = 0.039).

Concerning this clonotype itself: Its target is unknown. At one boundary the junction diverges from the germline segment, which might be a read error.

Unsorted whole blood yielded the blood RNA, and germline DNA was also extracted. The CDR3 sequence is 14 residues long. Germline-derived CDR1 and CDR2 are SQVTM and ANQGSEA. TCR beta cDNA was prepared out of roughly 0.5 ug total RNA by means of a constant-region primer. Libraries covering TCR beta were generated through three nested multiplex PCR rounds (using a slightly modified ARM-PCR). The first two PCR rounds used TRBV1-TRBV30 primers with a Cbeta primer, 9 to 11 cycles each. TCRdb analysed the multiplex PCR reads with MiXCR anew, one entry per CDR3 protein. The sample has hundreds of thousands of distinct CDR3 sequences; 58% are singletons.

Material: peripheral blood. The receptor's source is a woman in her thirties with primary liver carcinoma and hepatitis B virus infection. The chain is built from TRBV29-1 and TRBJ2-7, with D perhaps matching TRBD1 (6 bases). The CDR3 nucleotides are TGCAGCGTTGCCCAATTGACAGGTTCCTACGTGCAGTACTTC. Protein product: CSVAQLTGSYVQYF.